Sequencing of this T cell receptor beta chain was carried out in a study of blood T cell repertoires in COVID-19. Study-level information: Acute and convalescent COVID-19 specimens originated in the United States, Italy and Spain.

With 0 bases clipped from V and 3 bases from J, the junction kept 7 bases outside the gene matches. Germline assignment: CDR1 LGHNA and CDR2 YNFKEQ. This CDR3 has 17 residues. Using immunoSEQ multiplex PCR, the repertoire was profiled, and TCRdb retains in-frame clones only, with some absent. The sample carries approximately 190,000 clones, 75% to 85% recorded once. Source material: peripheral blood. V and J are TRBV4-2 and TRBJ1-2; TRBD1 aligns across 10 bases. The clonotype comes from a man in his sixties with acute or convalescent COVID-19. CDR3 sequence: CASSQEPGQGIYYGYTF. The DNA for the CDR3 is TGTGCCAGCAGCCAAGAACCGGGACAGGGGATTTACTATGGCTACACCTTC.